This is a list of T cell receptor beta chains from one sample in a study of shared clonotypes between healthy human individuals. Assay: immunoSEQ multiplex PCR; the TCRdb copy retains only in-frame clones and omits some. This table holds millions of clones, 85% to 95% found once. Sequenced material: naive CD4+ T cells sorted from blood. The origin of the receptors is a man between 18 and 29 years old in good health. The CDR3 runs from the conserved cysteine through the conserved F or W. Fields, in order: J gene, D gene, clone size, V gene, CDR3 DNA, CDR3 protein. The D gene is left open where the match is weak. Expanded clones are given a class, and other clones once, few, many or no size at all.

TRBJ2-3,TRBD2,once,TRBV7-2,TGTGCCAGCAGCATCGGGATAGCGGGAGGGCTCACAGATACGCAGTATTTT,CASSIGIAGGLTDTQYF
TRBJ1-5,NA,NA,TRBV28,TGTGCCAGCAGTTCCTCCCCTTCCAATCAGCCCCAGCATTTT,CASSSSPSNQPQHF
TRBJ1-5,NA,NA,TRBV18,TGTGCCAGCTCGCGAATGGGTCAAAGGGATCAGCCCCAGCATTTT,CASSRMGQRDQPQHF
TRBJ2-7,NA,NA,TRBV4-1,TGCGCCAGCAGCCAAGTTGGGAAGACCTACGAGCAGTACTTC,CASSQVGKTYEQYF
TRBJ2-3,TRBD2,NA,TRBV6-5,TGTGCCAGTCGGGGCGGGAGGAAGATAGATACGCAGTATTTT,CASRGGRKIDTQYF
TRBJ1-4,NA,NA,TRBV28,TGTGCCAGCAGGCAGAGTAATGAAAAACTGTTTTTT,CASRQSNEKLFF
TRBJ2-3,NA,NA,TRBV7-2,TGTGCCAGCAGCTTAGACCAGCCACGCACGCAGTATTTT,CASSLDQPRTQYF
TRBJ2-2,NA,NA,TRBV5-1,TGCGCCAGCAGGTGGGCCATGACCGGAGGGACCGGGGAGCTGTTTTTT,CASRWAMTGGTGELFF
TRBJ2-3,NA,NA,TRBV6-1,TGTGCCAGCGGGGGAGTCTTGGATACGCAGTATTTT,CASGGVLDTQYF
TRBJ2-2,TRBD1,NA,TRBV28,TGTGCCAGCAGTCCGGGGGACAGGAGGGGCGGGGAGCTGTTTTTT,CASSPGDRRGGELFF
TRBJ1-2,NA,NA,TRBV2,TGTGCCAGCAGTGACGACACATATGGCTACACCTTC,CASSDDTYGYTF
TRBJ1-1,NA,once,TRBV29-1,TGCAGCGTTGTCACAGGGCCCGGCGGCACTGAAGCTTTCTTT,CSVVTGPGGTEAFF
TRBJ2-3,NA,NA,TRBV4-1,TGCGCCAGCAGCCAGTCCCCCGGTGCCCTTGGCACAGATACGCAGTATTTT,CASSQSPGALGTDTQYF
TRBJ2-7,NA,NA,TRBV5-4,TGTGCCAGCAGCTTGGGGACTCCTTCCTACGAGCAGTACTTC,CASSLGTPSYEQYF
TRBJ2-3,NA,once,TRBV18,TGTGCCAGCTCACCACCTAGTAGCACAGATACGCAGTATTTT,CASSPPSSTDTQYF
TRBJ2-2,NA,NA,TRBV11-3,TGTGCCAGCAGAGGAGAGAGTAGCTCGCCCGGGGAGCTGTTTTTT,CASRGESSSPGELFF
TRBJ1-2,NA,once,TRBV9,TGTGCCAGCAGCGTGGATGACATCTATGGCTACACCTTC,CASSVDDIYGYTF
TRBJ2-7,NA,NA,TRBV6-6,TGTGCCAGCAGTTTAGGGGGGAGCTCCTACGAGCAGTACTTC,CASSLGGSSYEQYF
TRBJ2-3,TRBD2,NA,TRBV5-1,TGCGCCGGCACCCTAATACTAGCGGGCGACACAGATACGCAGTATTTT,CAGTLILAGDTDTQYF
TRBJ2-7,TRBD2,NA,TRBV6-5,TGTGCCAGCAGTTTTTCTACCCTAGCGGGGACCTACGAGCAGTACTTC,CASSFSTLAGTYEQYF
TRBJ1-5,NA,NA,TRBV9,NA,CASSVGTGAQQHF
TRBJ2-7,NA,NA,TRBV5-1,TGCGCCAGCAGCTTGGATGGGGGCGGCTCCTACGAGCAGTACTTC,CASSLDGGGSYEQYF
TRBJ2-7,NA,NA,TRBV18,TGTGCCAGCTCACCCGGACAGACCTCCTACGAGCAGTACTTC,CASSPGQTSYEQYF
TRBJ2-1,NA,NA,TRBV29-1,TGCAGCGTTGAAGGGGGGGGACAGAGATACAATGAGCAGTTCTTC,CSVEGGGQRYNEQFF
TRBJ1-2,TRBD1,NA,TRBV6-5,TGTGCCAGCAGCCTTAAACAGGGGGTTTGGGGCTACACCTTC,CASSLKQGVWGYTF
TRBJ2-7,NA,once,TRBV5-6,TGTGCCAGCAGCTTGGTGGTGGGGGACCTTTACGAGCAGTACTTC,CASSLVVGDLYEQYF
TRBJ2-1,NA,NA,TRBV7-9,TGTGCCAGCAGCTTAGATGGGGACTCACCGCGGAATGAGCAGTTCTTC,CASSLDGDSPRNEQFF
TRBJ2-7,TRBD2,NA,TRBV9,TGTGCCAGCAGCGTAGCCAGACTAGCCACCTACGAGCAGTACTTC,CASSVARLATYEQYF
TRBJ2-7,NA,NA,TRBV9,TGTGCCAGCAGTGGCAGGGCCCCCTACGAGCAGTACTTC,CASSGRAPYEQYF
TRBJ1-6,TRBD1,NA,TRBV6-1,TGTGCCAGCAGTGAAGCGACTCGACAGGGGGCAAAGATCTATAATTCACCCCTCCACTTT,CASSEATRQGAKIYNSPLHF
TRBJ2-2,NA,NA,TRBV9,TGTGCCAGCAGCCTCTCCGGGGGGCCTAGGCCGAACACCGGGGAGCTGTTTTTT,CASSLSGGPRPNTGELFF
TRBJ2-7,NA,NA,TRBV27,TGTGCCAGCAGTCACAAAACAGGGTACGAGCAGTACTTC,CASSHKTGYEQYF
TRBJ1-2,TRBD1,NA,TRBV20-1,TGCAGTGCTAGGGGGACAGATGGCTACACCTTC,CSARGTDGYTF
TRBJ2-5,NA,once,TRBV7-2,TGTGCCAGCAGACTTGGACAGAACGGGAAAACCCAGTACTTC,CASRLGQNGKTQYF
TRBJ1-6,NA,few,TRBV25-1,TGTGCCAGCATGAATTCAGGGTGGAATTCACCCCTCCACTTT,CASMNSGWNSPLHF
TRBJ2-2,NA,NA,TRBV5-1,TGCGCCAGCAGCTTGGGGTCCCTGGTTACCGGGGAGCTGTTTTTT,CASSLGSLVTGELFF
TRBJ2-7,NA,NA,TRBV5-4,TGTGCCAGCAGCTTGCAGGGGTACGAGCAGTACTTC,CASSLQGYEQYF
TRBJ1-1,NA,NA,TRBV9,TGTGCCAGCAGCGTAGGGTCGCAGAACGCTGAAGCTTTCTTT,CASSVGSQNAEAFF
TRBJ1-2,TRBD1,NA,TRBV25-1,TGTGCCAGCAGCCTTACAGGGGGCGCAAACTATGGCTACACCTTC,CASSLTGGANYGYTF
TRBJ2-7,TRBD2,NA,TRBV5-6,TGTGCCAGCAGCTTGGGGTTAGCGGGAGGAGTCGCGCAGTACTTC,CASSLGLAGGVAQYF
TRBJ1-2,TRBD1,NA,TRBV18,TGTGCCAGCTCACCGGGACAGGGGGCGGTGTCGAATGGCTACACCTTC,CASSPGQGAVSNGYTF
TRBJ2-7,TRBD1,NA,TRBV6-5,TGTGCCACCGGACAGGGGGACCGCGAGCAGTACTTC,CATGQGDREQYF